Below are 25 T cell receptor beta chains sequenced from a single sample in a study of neurological immune-mediated disorders. TCRdb independently ran MiXCR on the 5' RACE reads; one entry per CDR3 protein. The sample has approximately 36,000 distinct CDR3 sequences, 11% to 15% seen once. Material: PBMCs. These receptors were collected from a woman between 50 and 59 years old with HTLV-1-associated myelopathy (HAM/TSP).

CDR3 DNA: TGTGCCAGCAGTGACCCGACAGGGATAGTGTCCTACGAGCAGTACGTC. Its protein is CASSDPTGIVSYEQYV. The rearrangement uses TRBV6-1 and TRBJ2-7; 7 bases map to TRBD1. The CDR3 is 16 residues long. Trimming cost V 3 bases and J 1 base; bases outside gene matches: 9. Germline values: CDR1 MNHNS, CDR2 SASEGT.

This clonotype showed up many times. The chain couples TRBV2 to TRBJ1-1, with 10 bases fitting TRBD1. CDR1 and CDR2 (germline): SNHLY, FYNNEI. This CDR3 is built from 15 residues. V shed 7 bases and J 0 bases; nucleotides not matched to a gene: 5. CDR3 amino acids: CASKGTGVMNTEAFF. The CDR3 DNA is TGTGCCAGCAAGGGGACAGGGGTTATGAACACTGAAGCTTTCTTT.

A word on this clonotype: Its ends do not fully match the called genes, so a read error is possible. The V call is TRBV5-1, the J call TRBJ1-4; D ambiguous. The CDR3 has 17 amino acids. The germline V gene has CDR1 SGHRS and CDR2 YFSETQ. This CDR3 is CASSLGVIGATNEKLFF. The CDR3, as DNA: TGCGCCAGTAGCTTGGGCGTCATCGGAGCAACTAATGAAAAACTGTTTTTT.

This clonotype has more than one count but fewer than ten. The CDR3 sequence is CASSLEPSYEQYF. CDR3 DNA sequence: TGTGCCAGCAGCTTAGAACCTTCCTACGAGCAGTACTTC. The rearrangement links TRBV11-3 to TRBJ2-7; D is unclear. CDR1 is SGHNT and CDR2 is YENEEA in the germline V gene. Trimming removed 0 bases from V and 1 base from J, with 4 bases in between. There are 13 residues in the CDR3.

In its sample, this clonotype was seen many times. The genes are TRBV5-1 and TRBJ2-1; 15 bases map to TRBD2. Germline CDR1 and CDR2: SGHRS and YFSETQ. The V and J ends lost 1 base and 0 bases, in that order; junction bases with no gene match: 5. The CDR3 is 19 residues long. In nucleotides, the CDR3 is TGCGCCAGCAGCTTGTCGGGACTAGCGGGGGGAAGCTCCTACAATGAGCAGTTCTTC. Amino acid sequence: CASSLSGLAGGSSYNEQFF.

This clonotype was recorded at least ten times. The V gene is TRBV5-1, the J gene TRBJ2-3; 10 nucleotides match TRBD1. Germline values: CDR1 SGHRS, CDR2 YFSETQ. V was clipped by 0 bases and J by 4 bases; unmatched bases: 5. The CDR3 is 16 amino acids. As DNA, the CDR3 is TGCGCCAGCAGCTTGGAGGGGACAGGGGCCGCAGATACGCAGTATTTT. Its protein product is CASSLEGTGAADTQYF.

CDR3 coding DNA: TGTGCCAGCAGTTACACCAGACAGGACACCGGGGAGCTGTTTTTT. Translated, it gives CASSYTRQDTGELFF. The chain has TRBV6-5 and TRBJ2-2, with D maybe TRBD1 (6 bases). Deletions cut 2 bases from V and 3 bases from J, with 10 bases between. The CDR3 length is 15 residues. Germline V gene lookup returns CDR1 MNHEY and CDR2 SVGAGI.

This clonotype was counted at least ten times. This rearrangement joins TRBV7-9 to TRBJ1-1; TRBD1 might be the D (6 bases). Germline-derived CDR1 and CDR2 are SEHNR and FQNEAQ (reference sequence). The CDR3 extends over 14 amino acids. The germline V and J ends were trimmed by 5 bases and 1 base, with 11 bases remaining between them. This CDR3 reads CASSLLTGNTEAFF. The CDR3 coding sequence is TGTGCCAGCAGCCTTCTGACAGGGAACACTGAAGCTTTCTTT.

This clonotype was picked up many times. The chain uses TRBV7-2 and TRBJ2-5, with D possibly being TRBD2 (6 bases). Per germline, CDR1 SGHTA and CDR2 FQGNSA. V was trimmed by 3 bases and J by 3 bases, leaving 14 bases between them. The CDR3 covers 15 residues. CDR3 amino acids: CASSFVGLREETQYF. For the CDR3, the DNA is TGTGCCAGCAGCTTCGTGGGACTGCGTGAAGAGACCCAGTACTTC.

This clonotype was counted ten times or more. The chain recombines TRBV29-1 with TRBJ2-1; D may be TRBD2 (6 bases). With 7 bases removed from V and 0 bases from J, the gap between germline ends came to 10 bases. Germline V gives CDR1 SQVTM, CDR2 ANQGSEA. CDR3 size: 13 residues. CDR3 region: CSGRTNSYNEQFF. The CDR3, as DNA: TGCAGCGGGAGGACTAACTCCTACAATGAGCAGTTCTTC.

This clonotype was seen ten or more times. The chain combines TRBV6-2 or TRBV6-3 with TRBJ2-7; D remains unclear. With 4 bases removed from V and 0 bases from J, the gap between germline ends came to 4 bases. The CDR3 is 12 residues long. CDR1 is MNHEY, CDR2 SVGEGT, per germline. CDR3 in DNA: TGTGCCAGCAGTTCCGACTCCTACGAGCAGTACTTC. Amino acid sequence: CASSSDSYEQYF.

This clonotype was found many times. The chain is built from TRBV5-1 and TRBJ2-5; 8 bases are a match to TRBD2. Germline CDR1 SGHRS, CDR2 YFSETQ. The trim removed 0 bases at V and 2 bases at J, leaving 6 bases unmatched. This CDR3 is built from 16 residues. CDR3 bases: TGCGCCAGCAGCTTGGTGGTAGCGGGGTATCAAGAGACCCAGTACTTC. This codes for CASSLVVAGYQETQYF.

This clonotype was seen repeatedly, ten times or more. This sequence joins TRBV7-9 and TRBJ1-2; a weak D match, TRBD1 (5 bases). Germline V gene sequence: CDR1 SEHNR, CDR2 FQNEAQ (reference sequence). V was shortened by 3 bases and J by 2 bases, with 13 bases between the two germline ends. The CDR3 totals 15 residues. CDR3 nucleotide sequence: TGTGCCAGCAGCTTCACCCAGGGACCGAACTATGGCTACACCTTC. Amino acid sequence: CASSFTQGPNYGYTF.

Many counts were recorded for this clonotype. The chain joins TRBV28 to TRBJ2-2, with D perhaps TRBD2 (6 bases). CDR3 length: 15 residues. Trimming pared 8 bases from V and 3 bases from J, leaving 16 bases between. The germline gives CDR1 MDHEN, CDR2 SYDVKM. In DNA, the CDR3 is TGTGCCAGCTGGGGCGGGACCCTGCACACCGGGGAGCTGTTTTTT. Protein: CASWGGTLHTGELFF. Looking up the rest from reference TRBV28 and TRBJ2-2 gives the full variable domain: DVKVTQSSRYLVKRTGEKVFLECVQDMDHENMFWYRQDPGLGLRLIYFSYDVKMKEKGDIPEGYSVSREKKERFSLILESASTNQTSMYLCASWGGTLHTGELFFGEGSRLTVL.

In regard to this clonotype: This may stem from a read error, because a much larger clone lies one nucleotide away. The V gene is TRBV6-5, the J gene TRBJ1-1; 8 bases map to TRBD1. Germline V gene data show CDR1 as MNHEY and CDR2 as SVGAGI. The CDR3 has 14 residues. The CDR3 reads CANSRTGLDVRAFF. CDR3 bases: TGTGCCAACAGTCGGACAGGGTTAGACGTAAGAGCTTTCTTT.

Many counts were recorded for this clonotype. The chain recombines TRBV11-3 with TRBJ2-2, with 11 bases lining up with TRBD2. The CDR3 extends over 16 amino acids. The ends lost 5 bases at V and 1 base at J; junction bases unmatched: 3. Per germline, CDR1 SGHNT and CDR2 YENEEA. The CDR3 sequence: CASSRSGGGNTGELFF. DNA for the CDR3: TGTGCCAGCAGCCGTAGCGGGGGGGGGAACACCGGGGAGCTGTTTTTT.

This clonotype was observed many times. The chain combines TRBV10-3 with TRBJ2-1, with TRBD2 matching over 10 bases. The CDR3 spans 14 residues. V gave up 6 bases and J gave up 5 bases; unmatched junction bases: 4. Germline V lookup: CDR1 ENHRY, CDR2 SYGVKD. CDR3 loop: CAIRAAGGDNEQFF. The CDR3, as DNA: TGTGCCATCAGGGCAGCGGGGGGGGACAATGAGCAGTTCTTC.

This clonotype was observed at least ten times. V gene TRBV5-6 combines with J gene TRBJ1-4; D uncertain. Germline V gene lookup returns CDR1 SGHDT and CDR2 YYEEEE. CDR3 length: 12 residues. The V end lost 1 base, the J end lost 5 bases, and 3 bases lay between the germline ends. DNA of the CDR3: TGTGCCAGCAGCTTGATGAATGAAAAACTGTTTTTT. It translates to CASSLMNEKLFF.

The V and J genes are TRBV4-2 and TRBJ1-2; D remains ambiguous. The V end was cut by 3 bases, the J end by 0 bases, with 8 bases between. This CDR3 comprises 14 residues. Germline assignment: CDR1 LGHNA and CDR2 YNFKEQ. The CDR3 coding sequence is TGTGCCAGCAGCCAGGGTGTCCCTAACTATGGCTACACCTTC. It yields the protein CASSQGVPNYGYTF.

This clonotype was found many times. The chain couples TRBV4-3 to TRBJ2-6; D may be TRBD1 (5 bases). Trimming pared 4 bases from V and 0 bases from J, leaving 7 bases between. The germline V gene has CDR1 LGHNA and CDR2 YSLEER. CDR3 size: 15 residues. The CDR3 nucleotides are TGCGCCAGCAGCCGCAGGGCCTCTGGGGCCAACGTCCTGACTTTC. It translates to CASSRRASGANVLTF.

This clonotype was seen repeatedly, ten times or more. The V gene is TRBV10-3, the J gene TRBJ2-2; 9 bases align to TRBD1. CDR1 is ENHRY and CDR2 is SYGVKD in the germline V gene. CDR3 length: 16 residues. J gave up 4 bases and V 4 bases, and 7 bases lay outside the gene matches. The DNA of the CDR3 is TGTGCCATCAGTGGAGGGGGGACAGGGACCACCGGGGAGCTGTTTTTT. This sequence encodes CAISGGGTGTTGELFF.

Of note for this clonotype: A read error may account for a junction end that differs from germline. The J gene is TRBJ2-7, the V gene TRBV4-2; the D is unclear. Looked up from germline, CDR1 is LGHNA and CDR2 is YNFKEQ. The CDR3 is made up of 15 amino acids. In nucleotides, the CDR3 is TGTACCAGCAGCCAAGTGGCAGCTGGGGTCTACGAGCAGTACTTC. Translation gives CTSSQVAAGVYEQYF.

This clonotype was detected only a few times. The genes are TRBV5-5 and TRBJ2-5; 8 bases agree with TRBD1. CDR1 SGHKS and CDR2 YYEKEE come from the germline V gene (reference sequence). V gave up 4 bases and J gave up 2 bases; unmatched junction bases: 7. The CDR3 has 15 amino acids. Here the CDR3 DNA reads TGTGCCAGCAGCATTGGGGACAGGACGCAAGAGACCCAGTACTTC. Protein sequence: CASSIGDRTQETQYF.

The CDR3 DNA reads as TGTGCCAGCAGCGTAGCTGCACTATATACGCAGTATTTT. Amino acids: CASSVAALYTQYF. The chain recombines TRBV9 with TRBJ2-3, with D unclear. Germline V gives CDR1 SGDLS, CDR2 YYNGEE. Trimming cost V 0 bases and J 7 bases, with 9 bases left between them. This CDR3 has 13 amino acids. The entire variable domain, with the rest obtained from reference TRBV9 and TRBJ2-3, is as follows: DSGVTQTPKHLITATGQRVTLRCSPRSGDLSVYWYQQSLDQGLQFLIQYYNGEERAKGNILERFSAQQFPDLHSELNLSSLELGDSALYFCASSVAALYTQYFGPGTRLTVL.

This clonotype has ten or more counts. The chain has TRBV12-3 or TRBV12-4 and TRBJ1-5; D call uncertain. This CDR3 has 12 amino acids. V was pared by 6 bases and J by 9 bases, with 12 bases between. The CDR3 reads CASSHDGSPQHF. CDR3 DNA: TGTGCCAGCAGCCATGATGGATCGCCCCAGCATTTT.